This T cell receptor (beta chain) was observed in a study of blood T cell repertoires in COVID-19. As for the study in general: Specimens from acute and convalescent COVID-19 originated in the United States, Italy and Spain. The analysed material was cDNA or gDNA that came from T cells, B-cell-depleted T cells, or PBMCs.

Authors' data handling: Amplification of reference gene primers was used by the study to estimate nucleated cell counts. The protocol was immunoSEQ multiplex PCR, while the TCRdb copy is restricted to in-frame clones and leaves out a portion. V, J and clone size are taken as reported in that table, and D and trimming were inferred from the DNA itself. The sample holds some 89,000 clones; over 75% are singletons and the top ten take 4% to 5.5%. The CDR3 extends over 15 amino acids. From germline, CDR1 is LGHDT and CDR2 YNNKEL (reference sequence). V lost 4 bases to trimming and J lost 4 bases; unmatched junction nucleotides: 7.

The sample was peripheral blood. The receptor comes from a man aged 60 to 75 with acute or convalescent COVID-19. The genes are TRBV3-1 (or the pseudogene TRBV3-2) and TRBJ1-3; 7 bases fit TRBD1. CDR3 bases: TGTGCCAGCAGCCTTGGACAGGCTTACGGAAACACCATATATTTT. This translates into CASSLGQAYGNTIYF.